This TCR beta chain was documented in a study of memory CD4+ T cells and cytomegalovirus serostatus. Study-wide results and caveats: Suggested: most of the CMV-linked TCR signature lies in CD4+ memory cells. Of under 200 reported CMV TCRbeta sequences, roughly 67 were found in memory CD4+ repertoires.

As for this clone: Its antigen remains unknown.

The CDR3 is 14 residues long. CDR1 and CDR2 (germline): SNHLY, FYNNEI. Trimming took off 4 bases at V and 7 bases at J, with 14 bases between the two ends. Single viable CD3+CD4+CD8-CD45RO+ cells were sorted as the memory CD4+ T cells. Authors' processing steps: After removing out-of-frame reads, over 2 million distinct TCRbeta sequences remained. TCRdb keeps only in-frame clones here, not all; method: immunoSEQ multiplex PCR. V, J and clone size are taken as reported in that table, and D and trimming were inferred from the DNA itself. The table lists around 99,000 clones, 80% of them singletons. Material: memory CD4+ T cells from blood. The chain combines TRBV2 with TRBJ2-1, with D perhaps matching TRBD1 (8 bases). The TCR comes from an adult in good health and CMV-seropositive. The DNA for the CDR3 is TGTGCCAGCAGTGTGGAACAGGGGGGGAATGAGCAGTTCTTC. Protein: CASSVEQGGNEQFF.